What follows are 17 T cell receptor beta chains derived from one specimen sequenced in a study of neurological immune-mediated disorders. TCRdb processed the 5' RACE reads anew with MiXCR; each CDR3 protein has one entry. The data show approximately 50,000 distinct CDR3 sequences, around 4% seen once. Input material: PBMCs. The receptors come from a man aged 25-45 years with multiple sclerosis.

In its sample, this clonotype was seen many times. The gene calls are TRBV15 and TRBJ2-7, with D uncertain. CDR3 size: 13 residues. Trimming stripped 5 bases from V and 3 bases from J, with 11 bases between. CDR1 is LNHNV, CDR2 YYDKDF, per germline (reference sequence). DNA for the CDR3: TGTGCCACCAGCCCCTCTCGCATCTACGAGCAGTACTTC. Translating gives CATSPSRIYEQYF.

This clonotype occurred many times. The chain combines TRBV6-1 with TRBJ2-1, with D possibly TRBD2 on 5 matching bases. The CDR3 has 13 amino acids. The V gene's germline CDR1 is MNHNS and CDR2 SASEGT. Trimming took off 0 bases at V and 7 bases at J, with 7 bases between the two ends. For the CDR3, the DNA is TGTGCCAGCAGTGAAGCGGAGGAGAATGAGCAGTTCTTC. It translates to CASSEAEENEQFF.

This clonotype was recorded many times. This rearrangement joins TRBV5-1 to TRBJ2-7; D not certain. CDR3 length: 14 amino acids. CDR1 SGHRS and CDR2 YFSETQ come from the germline V gene. Trimming took 0 bases from V and 3 from J, leaving 10 bases between them. In DNA, the CDR3 is TGCGCCAGCAGCTTGGCCGGCAACCACTACGAGCAGTACTTC. Translation gives CASSLAGNHYEQYF.

This clonotype was detected only a few times. The chain carries TRBV30 and TRBJ1-1; 7 positions match TRBD1. The CDR3 is made up of 13 amino acids. V lost 3 bases and J lost 0; bases outside the gene matches: 1. Germline loops: CDR1 GTSNPN, CDR2 SVGIG (reference sequence). The CDR3 DNA sequence: TGTGCCTGGAGGGGGACAGTGAACACTGAAGCTTTCTTT. It translates to CAWRGTVNTEAFF.

This clonotype was counted at least ten times. V gene TRBV6-5 combines with J gene TRBJ2-5, with D perhaps TRBD2 (5 bases). V was pared by 6 bases and J by 0 bases, with 14 bases between. The CDR3 has 15 residues. Germline loops: CDR1 MNHEY, CDR2 SVGAGI. CDR3 nucleotide sequence: TGTGCCAGCAGAACTTCTTGGGAGAACCAAGAGACCCAGTACTTC. Its protein product is CASRTSWENQETQYF.

This clonotype was recorded many times. V and J are TRBV6-5 and TRBJ2-1; D is uncertain. The V gene lost 0 bases and the J gene lost 5 bases, with 5 bases spanning the gap. The V gene's germline CDR1 is MNHEY and CDR2 SVGAGI. The CDR3 loop spans 13 amino acids. CDR3 protein: CASSYSKDNEQFF. In DNA form, the CDR3 reads TGTGCCAGCAGTTACTCGAAAGACAATGAGCAGTTCTTC.

Remarks on this clonotype: Relative to the germline gene, one junction end is altered; a read error may explain this. The chain carries TRBV27 and TRBJ1-5; D unresolved. The CDR3 length is 14 residues. Germline lookup yields CDR1 MNHEY and CDR2 SMNVEV (reference sequence). CDR3 coding DNA: TGTGCCAGCAGTAAGTACGGGAGCAATCAGCCCCAGAATTTT. Protein: CASSKYGSNQPQNF.

On this clonotype: This may be a read error: a much more frequent sequence differs by one nucleotide. The rearrangement joins TRBV25-1 to TRBJ2-5; D ambiguous. The germline V gene has CDR1 MGHDK and CDR2 SYGVNS. CDR3 size: 10 residues. CDR3 amino acids: CARSDPLQYF. The CDR3 DNA reads TGTGCCAGAAGTGATCCTTTACAGTACTTC.

The table lists this clonotype with many counts. This chain's CDR3 is CSARAGAPVETQYF. As DNA, the CDR3 is TGCAGCGCCAGGGCAGGGGCGCCCGTGGAGACCCAGTACTTC. J is TRBJ2-5 and V is TRBV29-1; a weak D match, TRBD1 (6 bases). The CDR3 runs to 14 residues. Trimming stripped 7 bases from V and 5 bases from J, with 20 bases between. The germline V gene encodes CDR1 SQVTM and CDR2 ANQGSEA.

This clonotype was detected many times. The chain recombines TRBV5-1 with TRBJ2-1; 7 positions match TRBD1. V lost 0 bases to trimming and J lost 7 bases; unmatched junction nucleotides: 4. Looked up from germline, CDR1 is SGHRS and CDR2 is YFSETQ. The CDR3 consists of 14 residues. The CDR3 nucleotides read TGCGCCAGCAGCTTGGCAGGGGGTCGGAATGAGCAGTTCTTC. This codes for CASSLAGGRNEQFF. The full variable domain, its missing parts supplied by reference TRBV5-1 and TRBJ2-1, is KAGVTQTPRYLIKTRGQQVTLSCSPISGHRSVSWYQQTPGQGLQFLFEYFSETQRNKGNFPGRFSGRQFSNSRSEMNVSTLELGDSALYLCASSLAGGRNEQFFGPGTRLTVL.

This rearrangement joins TRBV7-6 to TRBJ2-7; tentative D call: TRBD1 (5 bases). The CDR3 is made up of 13 amino acids. The ends were cut back, 2 bases at V and 5 bases at J, with 10 bases in the middle. Germline V lookup: CDR1 SGHVS, CDR2 FNYEAQ. The DNA for the CDR3 is TGTGCCAGCAGCTTACCACAGGTTAACGAGCAGTACTTC. Amino acids: CASSLPQVNEQYF.

The table lists this clonotype with many counts. In DNA form, the CDR3 reads TGCGCCAGCAGCTTGGCGGGGGACGCTGAAGCTTTCTTT. Residues: CASSLAGDAEAFF. The J gene is TRBJ1-1, the V gene TRBV5-1; D is possibly TRBD1 (5 bases). The CDR3 loop spans 13 amino acids. Germline V gives CDR1 SGHRS, CDR2 YFSETQ. V was shortened by 0 bases and J by 6 bases, with 9 bases between the two germline ends.

This clonotype was observed a few times. The chain couples TRBV30 to TRBJ2-1, with a weak D call TRBD1 (6 bases). CDR1 is GTSNPN, CDR2 SVGIG, per germline (reference sequence). This CDR3 has 15 amino acids. V shed 2 bases and J shed 8 bases, with 19 bases lying between them. The CDR3 is CAWSFPDRQSDEQFF. The CDR3 region has the DNA TGTGCCTGGAGTTTTCCCGACAGGCAATCGGATGAGCAGTTCTTC.

This clonotype was seen at least ten times. This chain connects TRBV20-1 to TRBJ2-1, with 9 bases aligning to TRBD2. Germline-derived CDR1 and CDR2 are DFQATT and SNEGSKA (reference sequence). With 3 bases clipped from V and 3 bases from J, the junction kept 6 bases outside the gene matches. CDR3 length: 15 amino acids. The CDR3 bases are TGCAGTGCTAGGCTAGCGGGGTCCAACTACAATGAGCAGTTCTTC. It codes for CSARLAGSNYNEQFF.

Many counts were recorded for this clonotype. V gene TRBV6-6 combines with J gene TRBJ1-1; 7 bases match TRBD1. Germline assignment: CDR1 MNHNY and CDR2 SVGAGI (reference sequence). The ends lost 7 bases at V and 5 bases at J; junction bases unmatched: 7. The CDR3 totals 13 residues. CDR3 sequence: CASTDLRGTEAFF. In DNA form, the CDR3 reads TGTGCCAGCACCGATCTCAGGGGGACTGAAGCTTTCTTT.

This clonotype has a count of ten or more. The chain couples TRBV10-3 to TRBJ2-7; TRBD2 matches at 7 bases. Germline-derived CDR1 and CDR2 are ENHRY and SYGVKD. The CDR3 runs to 13 residues. With V trimmed by 5 bases and J by 1 base, 2 bases remained unmatched. The CDR3 region is CAISPGGSYEQYF. CDR3 nucleotides: TGTGCCATCAGTCCGGGGGGTTCCTACGAGCAGTACTTC.

This clonotype was detected many times. Here the CDR3 reads CSASQGSFYEQYF. The CDR3 DNA follows: TGCAGTGCTAGTCAAGGCAGCTTCTACGAGCAGTACTTC. V gene TRBV20-1 combines with J gene TRBJ2-7, with unresolved D. Germline V CDR1 and CDR2: DFQATT, SNEGSKA (reference sequence). The germline V and J ends were trimmed by 3 bases and 3 bases, with 12 bases remaining between them. This CDR3 contains 13 residues.